Listed below are T cell receptor beta chains from one sample, sequenced in a study of blood T cell repertoires in COVID-19. Clones were sequenced by immunoSEQ multiplex PCR, and TCRdb holds only the in-frame ones, with some missing. This table has some 210,000 clones, more than 75% appearing once. The sample was PBMCs or T cells enriched from blood (not recorded which). The receptor set was obtained from a young man with acute COVID-19. Both conserved end residues are trimmed from each CDR3. Clone size appears in some rows only: once, few, many, or a class for an expanded clone.

clone_size v_call cdr3_aa
NA TRBV6-6 ASSYKRQGGEQY
few TRBV10-3 AISAGTVGRTGELF
NA TRBV6-5 ASITRGDGELF
NA TRBV11-3 ASSPGGGTGELF
NA TRBV12-3/TRBV12-4 ASSPGRYGYT
NA TRBV7-9 ASSLSVWSSDYGYT
few TRBV10-3 AIRREGTGELF
NA TRBV30 AWRGESEGYT
NA TRBV25-1 ASAGAYEQY
NA TRBV9 ASSVDPKGLVTDTQY
once TRBV27 ASSFIAGWDEQF